This is a list of T cell receptor beta chains from one sample in a study of T cell changes during pregnancy in multiple sclerosis. TCRdb keeps only in-frame clones here, not all; method: immunoSEQ multiplex PCR. The sample records 70,000 or so clones, about nine tenths being singletons. Specimen: peripheral blood, collected in the third trimester of pregnancy. The source of these receptors is a female donor with multiple sclerosis, enrolled in a pregnancy study. Both conserved end residues are part of each CDR3. The order of the fields is D gene, J gene, V gene, clone size, CDR3 protein, CDR3 DNA. A D gene is named only where the DNA matches it firmly. Clone size appears in some rows only: once, few, many, or a class for an expanded clone.

-,TRBJ1-5,TRBV27,-,CASNLRAGKGQPQHF,TGTGCCAGCAATCTTAGGGCGGGGAAGGGACAGCCCCAGCATTTT
TRBD1,TRBJ2-1,TRBV30,-,CAWRAPGQGVGYNEQFF,TGTGCCTGGAGGGCACCGGGACAGGGTGTGGGGTACAATGAGCAGTTCTTC
-,TRBJ1-1,TRBV5-1,-,CASSLGYVLNTEAFF,TGCGCCAGCAGCTTGGGTTATGTCTTGAACACTGAAGCTTTCTTT
-,TRBJ2-2,TRBV2,-,CASSENRAGELFF,TGTGCCAGCAGTGAAAATCGGGCCGGGGAGCTGTTTTTT
TRBD1,TRBJ2-7,TRBV18,-,CASSPGTGSPAYEQYF,TGTGCCAGCTCACCAGGGACAGGGTCCCCCGCCTACGAGCAGTACTTC
TRBD1,TRBJ1-2,TRBV7-7,-,CASTEQGTPRGYTF,TGTGCTAGCACAGAACAGGGGACGCCTCGAGGCTACACCTTC
-,TRBJ2-1,TRBV4-3,-,CASSQFNRDSSYNEQFF,TGCGCCAGCAGCCAATTCAACCGGGATAGCTCCTACAATGAGCAGTTCTTC
TRBD2,TRBJ2-5,TRBV2,-,CASSESYSGGAQETQYF,TGTGCCAGCAGTGAAAGTTACAGCGGGGGGGCCCAAGAGACCCAGTACTTC
-,TRBJ2-3,TRBV7-9,-,CASSSGLRVTDTQYF,TGTGCCAGCAGCTCGGGACTCAGAGTCACAGATACGCAGTATTTT
-,TRBJ1-5,TRBV15,-,CATSRKDGTNQPQHF,TGTGCCACCAGCAGAAAAGACGGGACAAATCAGCCCCAGCATTTT
TRBD1,TRBJ1-2,TRBV19,-,CASSSIQGDYGYTF,TGTGCCAGTAGTTCTATCCAGGGGGACTATGGCTACACCTTC
TRBD2,TRBJ2-5,TRBV5-6,-,CASNLAGGAGAQYF,TGTGCCAGCAACTTAGCGGGGGGCGCGGGGGCCCAGTACTTC
TRBD1,TRBJ1-1,TRBV11-2,-,CASSFEGASTEAFF,TGTGCCAGCAGCTTTGAGGGGGCTAGCACTGAAGCTTTCTTT
-,TRBJ2-5,TRBV2,-,CASSSDRQETQYF,TGTGCCAGCAGTTCTGACAGACAAGAGACCCAGTACTTC
TRBD1,TRBJ1-1,TRBV11-2,-,CASSLNPGQGGIGAFF,TGTGCCAGCAGCTTAAATCCGGGACAGGGAGGGATTGGCGCTTTCTTT
-,TRBJ2-7,TRBV4-1,-,CASSQAVWPYEQYF,TGCGCCAGCAGCCAGGCCGTTTGGCCCTACGAGCAGTACTTC
TRBD1,TRBJ1-1,TRBV19,-,CASWDRGATNTEAFF,TGTGCCAGTTGGGACAGGGGTGCCACGAACACTGAAGCTTTCTTT
TRBD1,TRBJ2-4,TRBV28,-,CASRGDSGNIQYF,TGTGCCAGCAGAGGGGACAGCGGAAACATTCAGTACTTC
TRBD1,TRBJ2-7,TRBV28,-,CASSLLGQGAFQGDEQYF,TGTGCCAGCAGTTTACTGGGCCAGGGGGCTTTTCAGGGTGACGAGCAGTACTTC
-,TRBJ1-1,TRBV7-9,-,CASSPTGNTEAFF,TGTGCCAGCAGCCCTACAGGGAACACTGAAGCTTTCTTT
TRBD1,TRBJ1-2,TRBV28,-,CASSLGGTGLYTF,TGTGCCAGCAGCTTGGGGGGGACAGGGCTCTACACCTTC
TRBD1,TRBJ2-2,TRBV15,-,CATSRAGTGDAGELFF,TGTGCCACCAGCAGAGCCGGGACAGGGGACGCCGGGGAGCTGTTTTTT
-,TRBJ1-2,TRBV5-4,-,CASRGQGTNYGYTF,TGTGCCAGCAGGGGCCAGGGTACTAACTATGGCTACACCTTC
-,TRBJ1-3,TRBV7-2,-,CASSPGAILAGNTIYF,TGTGCCAGCAGCCCAGGGGCTATTCTAGCAGGAAACACCATATATTTT
-,TRBJ1-6,TRBV7-9,-,CASSFDDRLDSPLHF,TGTGCCAGCAGTTTCGATGACAGGTTGGATTCACCCCTCCACTTT
-,TRBJ2-1,TRBV7-3,-,CASSLTRNSEQFF,TGTGCCAGCAGCTTAACCCGGAACAGTGAGCAGTTCTTC
-,TRBJ1-1,TRBV11-2,-,CASSPGGTNTEAFF,TGTGCCAGCAGCCCCGGGGGGACCAACACTGAAGCTTTCTTT
TRBD1,TRBJ1-4,TRBV14,-,CASSPRDSLATTNEKLFF,TGTGCCAGCAGCCCCCGGGACAGCCTTGCTACAACTAATGAAAAACTGTTTTTT
TRBD1,TRBJ1-2,TRBV4-1,-,CASSREGQGPNYGYTF,TGCGCCAGCAGCCGAGAAGGACAGGGCCCTAACTATGGCTACACCTTC
TRBD2,TRBJ2-1,TRBV9,-,CASSPKWTSGYNEQFF,TGTGCCAGCAGCCCAAAGTGGACTAGCGGATACAATGAGCAGTTCTTC
TRBD2,TRBJ2-3,TRBV27,-,CASSFLAGGDFMGDTQYF,TGTGCCAGCAGTTTTCTCGCGGGGGGCGACTTTATGGGGGATACGCAGTATTTT
-,TRBJ2-2,TRBV28,-,CASKKRSGELFF,TGTGCCAGCAAGAAGCGCTCCGGGGAGCTGTTTTTT
-,TRBJ2-2,TRBV4-3,-,CASSQDGQGTGELFF,TGCGCCAGCAGCCAAGATGGTCAGGGAACCGGGGAGCTGTTTTTT
-,TRBJ1-6,TRBV6-6,-,CASRGPRMSPLHF,TGTGCCAGCAGGGGGCCACGGATGTCACCCCTCCACTTT
-,TRBJ2-7,TRBV28,-,CASSLWGAGGVEQYF,TGTGCCAGCAGTTTGTGGGGGGCAGGGGGAGTCGAGCAGTACTTC
TRBD2,TRBJ2-7,TRBV29-1,-,CSVGGGVEQYF,TGCAGCGTCGGCGGGGGAGTCGAGCAGTACTTC
-,TRBJ1-1,TRBV25-1,few,CASSELRGSNTEAFF,TGTGCCAGCAGTGAGTTGCGGGGTTCGAACACTGAAGCTTTCTTT
TRBD1,TRBJ1-2,TRBV7-3,-,CASSPRTGGTGGYTF,TGTGCCAGCAGCCCTCGGACAGGGGGAACGGGAGGCTACACCTTC
TRBD2,TRBJ2-2,TRBV9,-,CASSVTPRGVAGVGELFF,TGTGCCAGCAGCGTTACCCCCCGAGGGGTAGCGGGGGTCGGGGAGCTGTTTTTT
-,TRBJ1-6,TRBV5-1,-,CASSLAFRQGLSYNSPLHF,TGCGCCAGCAGCTTGGCCTTTCGGCAGGGGTTATCCTATAATTCACCCCTCCACTTT
TRBD2,TRBJ2-1,TRBV6-6,-,CASSPGLAGSNEQFF,TGTGCCAGCAGCCCGGGACTAGCCGGGTCCAATGAGCAGTTCTTC
TRBD2,TRBJ2-1,TRBV5-1,-,CASSLRLAGNEQFF,TGCGCCAGCAGCTTGAGACTAGCGGGCAATGAGCAGTTCTTC
TRBD1,TRBJ1-5,TRBV15,-,CATSRGNRGVQPQHF,TGTGCCACCAGCAGAGGCAACAGGGGAGTGCAGCCCCAGCATTTT
-,TRBJ1-1,TRBV5-6,-,CASRFGPLAPEAFF,TGTGCCAGCAGATTCGGGCCCCTAGCCCCTGAAGCTTTCTTT
-,TRBJ1-5,TRBV6-5,-,CASSGRTNQPQHF,TGTGCCAGCAGCGGGAGAACGAATCAGCCCCAGCATTTT
TRBD1,TRBJ1-5,TRBV7-8,-,CASSEQGYNQPQHF,TGTGCCAGCAGCGAACAGGGGTACAATCAGCCCCAGCATTTT
TRBD1,TRBJ2-2,TRBV27,-,CASSSTGGLPFGELFF,TGTGCCAGCAGTTCGACAGGGGGCCTACCTTTCGGGGAGCTGTTTTTT